This T cell receptor beta chain was obtained from a study of blood T cell repertoires in COVID-19. About the research overall: Italy, Spain and the United States were the sources of the convalescent and acute COVID-19 samples. T cells, B-cell-depleted T cells, or PBMCs provided the cDNA or gDNA that served as material.

Germline-derived CDR1 and CDR2 are SGHVS and FQNEAQ. Trimming removed 5 bases from V and 5 bases from J; junction bases left unmatched: 8. CDR3 size: 14 residues. In the study's own analysis: Estimation of nucleated cell counts relied on the amplification of reference gene primers. Sequencing was performed with immunoSEQ multiplex PCR; in TCRdb, only in-frame clones are kept and a portion is missing. That table furnishes V, J and clone size, whereas the DNA furnished D and trimming. The sample contains 450,000 to 500,000 clones, 80% to 90% of which appear only once. The sequenced material came from peripheral blood. This TCR derives from a human donor in a cohort sampled during active COVID-19. The chain has TRBV7-8 and TRBJ1-2, with 7 bases that match TRBD1. The CDR3 here is CASSPGGFRYGYTF. CDR3 nucleotides: TGTGCCAGCAGCCCAGGGGGATTTCGGTATGGCTACACCTTC.